The TCR beta chain described here comes from a study of cytomegalovirus exposure and HLA in healthy donors (dated by TCRdb to about 2017). Notes on the research overall: An earlier analysis of approximately 640 of the donors reported 250 to 350 Gb of sequence data and roughly 100 million unique TCR beta sequences from 190 million or so T cells. Roughly 300 gigabases of sequencing data and 91 million or so unique TCR sequences made up an early release that covered around 640 HLA-typed donors. Every repertoire in the discovery cohort had been generated on one and the same sequencing platform. Class I and class II HLA loci were covered by the typing at four-digit resolution. A later analysis re-examined previously published TCR beta repertoires from roughly 720 donors and added high-resolution HLA genotyping to investigate patterns of TCR occurrence. Typing coverage differed by locus: A, B, C, DRB1 and DQB1 were typed in roughly 620-630 donors, DQA1 in 522, DPA1 in approximately 610, and DPB1 in just under 480. A later genetic analysis used genome-wide SNP genotypes for about three fifths of the 666 donors, treating that subset as a discovery cohort. The study was designed to test whether signatures of past pathogen exposure could be identified by cataloging public T cell receptors. Among the roughly 410 genotyped donors, around 81% belonged to the genetic ancestry cluster associated with self-reported Caucasian donors. An earlier analysis of some 600 of the donors applied high-throughput TCR beta sequencing to assess whether each TCR beta V gene segment acted as functional or pseudogenic. Across about 370 genotyped donors of the cohort, an average of about 200,000 unique TCR beta nucleotide sequences per donor were sequenced, and 15% to 20% of those sequences were non-productive. In addition to the first cohort of several hundred subjects, a separate validation cohort of approximately 110 different subjects was used. High-throughput TCR immunosequencing, statistical association of individual TCRs with disease status, and machine learning were combined to predict cytomegalovirus infection status. Roughly 5 DR-DQ haplotypes were handled as single units for association and clustering, since linkage in the cohort was strong. In the later analysis, no new phenotypic data were used to find candidate immune exposures; instead, reliance was placed on TCR beta sequences and their occurrence across donors. Donor age, sex, ethnicity and CMV serostatus were compiled alongside the repertoire data. The study profiled the T cell repertoires of hundreds of subjects by immunosequencing and related them to cytomegalovirus serostatus. Broader findings and caveats from the paper: In a later analysis, the rate of TCR association differed among HLA loci, with DRB1 alleles having the most associated TCRs and HLA-C alleles having the fewest. Because the 87-base-pair reads could not distinguish some IMGT-functional V segments, including TRBV6-2 and TRBV6-3, those segments were excluded. Immune exposure information for the cohort was limited to CMV serostatus. The sequencing pipeline was judged likely to have produced a cluster of highly shared sequence variants as a technical artifact. A further reported finding was that TCR beta sequences accurately predicted the HLA-A and HLA-B alleles for most subjects in the first cohort. V-gene and J-gene trimming of TCR beta chains was associated with a missense DCLRE1C variant in a later genetic analysis, and the association was replicated in an independent cohort. Several of the top co-occurrence clusters appeared to be linked to parvovirus B19, influenza, CMV and Epstein-Barr virus, according to a later analysis. Across donors, most TCR sequences were observed very rarely, whereas some public TCRs were present in many individuals. A later analysis associated 16,951 TCR beta sequences with specific HLA alleles at a false discovery rate of 0.05. Only TCR beta chains were sequenced in this cohort, and the absence of alpha or paired-chain data limited detectable features. A later genetic analysis reported fewer N-insertions in productive TCRs among donors in an Asian-associated ancestry cluster than the roughly 650-donor mean. In both the original and validation cohorts, the classifier was reported to diagnose cytomegalovirus status with high specificity and sensitivity. When HLA alleles, especially DR and DQ, strongly co-occurred, attributing TCR associations to individual alleles was difficult. Most CMV-associated TCR beta chains appeared to be HLA-restricted in a later analysis, and the HLA associations seemed to be driven largely by CMV exposure. It was suggested by the authors that the approach could potentially be generalized to other disease states and immunological phenotypes. Three of the identified cytomegalovirus-associated TCR beta chains were confirmed in vitro to be specific for cytomegalovirus antigens. In a later analysis, HLA-associated TCR beta chains showed more clonal expansion and lower generation probabilities than non-associated chains that were equally common. The earlier analysis of some 560 of the donors excluded approximately 17 rarely observed V segments, including chromosome 9 orphons, because counts were too low. A total of roughly 160 TCR beta chains were listed by the study as associated with cytomegalovirus. The presence/absence analyses assumed that sequencing depth was roughly uniform across donors, and that assumption may not be true. Linkage disequilibrium might explain the correlated functional status among segregating V segments, but an unknown experimental factor could not be ruled out. Because HLA typing was unavailable for some donors at each locus, only the typed subset was used in association tests. In an earlier analysis of approximately 590 of the donors, most TCR beta V segments were observed in productive rearrangements about 90% or about 30% of the time, broadly matching IMGT annotations.

The cohort comprised under 700 healthy bone marrow donors. Cohort members were all nominally healthy when sampled, although unrecorded immune exposures were likely present. The donor tested CMV seropositive and was one of the 289 seropositive cohort members. A peripheral blood sample was provided by each donor, and peripheral blood mononuclear cells were used for TCR beta sequencing. Genomic DNA extraction from the blood cell samples was performed with the Qiagen DNeasy Blood Extraction Kit. V was cut back by 1 base and J by 0 bases, leaving a gap of 22 bases between them. CDR1 and CDR2 were assigned from the germline V gene as SGHRS and YFSETQ. The CDR3 starts with the cysteine, ends with the phenylalanine, and has 19 residues. The retained sequence is limited to the CDR3, 57 bases, with the frame set at the first base. The method was the immunoSEQ multiplex PCR assay. For the multiplex PCR, a mixture combining 60 forward primers for TCR Vbeta segments and 13 reverse primers for TCR Jbeta segments was used. A multiplex PCR assay on genomic DNA amplified the CDR3 region of rearranged TCR beta genes. On the Illumina HiSeq System, the amplified TCR beta libraries were sequenced as 87-base-pair reads. As for how the authors treated the data: A later analysis tallied roughly 80 million unique TCR beta chains across the roughly 610 repertoires, and about 12 million of those chains were shared by two or more donors. Raw reads were error-corrected and collapsed into unique sequences by a nearest-neighbor algorithm in which closely related sequences were merged to remove PCR and sequencing errors. To assign V, D and J gene segments, CDR3 sequences were aligned to IMGT reference sequences. Each retained sequence needed at least a six-nucleotide match to both a V gene segment and a J gene segment. A rearrangement counted as productive if the CDR3 had no stop codons and remained in frame with V and J, and every other rearrangement counted as non-productive. Following IMGT convention, CDR3 was defined as the stretch from the second conserved V-encoded cysteine to the conserved J-encoded phenylalanine. The earlier analysis of 450 to 750 of the donors excluded any sequence lacking an unambiguous match to a single V gene segment. An earlier analysis of under 750 of the donors called V segments functional above 56.7% productive rearrangements and segregating when the between-donor standard deviation exceeded 5%. To diagnose cytomegalovirus status from the catalog of TCR beta chain sequences, a statistical classification framework was built. In a later analysis, V and J genes were assigned by comparing TCR nucleotide sequences against IMGT/GENE-DB human TR gene sequences. In a later analysis, CDR3 sequences and most-parsimonious VDJ recombination scenarios were assigned using the TCRdist pipeline. A later analysis defined each TCR beta chain by its CDR3 amino acid sequence plus V-gene family, and excluded reads lacking a unique V-gene family. A later analysis removed nearly 600 highly shared, low-generation-probability nucleotide sequences to deal with suspected cross-contamination and a sequencing artifact. In a later analysis, a clonal expansion index was calculated for each public chain from normalized within-repertoire ranks of inferred template counts. A later analysis computed generation probabilities with a VDJ recombination model fitted to out-of-frame rearrangements, and checked the results against IGoR. A later analysis scored TCR-TCR, TCR-HLA and TCR-CMV co-occurrence with hypergeometric tests, applying a repertoire-size bias correction to TCR pairs. False discovery rates were estimated in a later analysis by permuting HLA or CMV assignments 20 times. A later analysis grouped co-occurring TCRs with DBSCAN, adding TCRdist sequence similarity when clustering within HLA-allele-positive subsets. For co-occurrence clustering, repertoires with fewer than 30,000 or more than 120,000 public chains were excluded, along with roughly 5 repertoires with anomalous nucleotide sharing. Sourced from immuneACCESS, this table was stored by TCRdb with only in-frame sequences that have V and J called. A share of the clones is absent; for the studies checked, an unresolved V gene accounts for under half, and the remainder has no known explanation. V, J and clone size are taken as reported in that table, and D and trimming were inferred from the DNA itself. This sample is represented by 120,000 or so clones; more than 60% of them were singletons. Less than 9.5% of the sample lies in the top ten.

Of note for this clone: Its antigen remains unidentified. There are no base qualities to consult, and no much larger clone falls within one base.

The TCR was taken from a woman aged 50 to 60 in good health and CMV-seropositive. The chain joins TRBV5-1 to TRBJ1-1; TRBD1 is perhaps the D gene, given 5 matching bases. The sample was PBMCs. The nucleotides read TGCGCCAGCAGCTTGAGGGGTCCCGTCCCAGGGTTTGTGAACACTGAAGCTTTCTTT. The resulting protein is CASSLRGPVPGFVNTEAFF.